This T cell receptor (beta chain) came from a study of early T cells in non-severe SARS-CoV-2 infection. As for the study in general: Sequenced bulk RNA came from whole blood that was unsorted, and chains were unpaired.

Overall study results and limits: VDJdb-based annotation leaned toward anti-spike CD8 responses and missed private and CD4 specificities.

The TCR library protocol was used to attach unique molecular identifiers. These identifiers were attached to individual cDNA molecules. One entry per CDR3 protein results from TCRdb running MiXCR on the 5' RACE reads. The sample yields roughly 25,000 distinct CDR3 sequences, around 4% seen once. At least ten counts were recorded for this clonotype. The target antigen is unknown. The V and J ends lost 4 bases and 6 bases, in that order; junction bases with no gene match: 7. Germline CDR1 SGHNT, CDR2 YYREEE (reference sequence). The CDR3 contains 14 residues. The sample consisted of whole blood. J is TRBJ2-7 and V is TRBV5-4; 10 bases agree with TRBD1. This TCR came from an adult who was a healthcare worker with PCR-confirmed SARS-CoV-2 infection or an uninfected control (not recorded which). CDR3 bases: TGTGCCAGCAGCGGCCGGGACAGGGGTTCCGAGCAGTACTTC. Its translation: CASSGRDRGSEQYF.